The clone carrying this T cell receptor beta chain was detected a few times. Antigen unknown. The use of a sample-barcoded 5' primer and a J-beta primer mix characterized a second PCR of 7 to 11 cycles. TCRdb reprocessed the 5' RACE reads with MiXCR, giving one entry per CDR3 protein. The data contain more than 500,000 distinct CDR3 sequences, 25% to 30% of them singletons. The record originates from a study of blood T cells in healthy people across ages. Study-level points and caveats: The study found more naive CD4+ cells and higher diversity in long-lived than aged donors.

CDR1 and CDR2 (germline): KGHDR, SFDVKD. Trimming removed 4 bases from V and 2 bases from J, with 12 bases in between. The CDR3 spans 15 residues. Healthy Russian Caucasian donors spanned ages about 6 to 100 years. Peripheral blood samples of around 11 milliliters were drawn from each donor. Samples had at least 6.5 million PBMCs isolated from them. This clonotype originated in a woman in her 70s in good health. The V and J genes are TRBV24-1 and TRBJ2-3; tentative D call: TRBD1 (5 bases). Sequenced: blood. The CDR3 loop reads CATSDPDSYTDTQYF. The CDR3 DNA sequence: TGTGCCACCAGTGACCCAGACAGCTACACAGATACGCAGTATTTT.